The sequence of this T cell receptor beta chain was determined in a study of cytomegalovirus exposure and HLA in healthy donors. Study results and limitations: Certain sequence variants were highly shared and formed a cluster, and this cluster was likely a sequencing artifact.

PCR employed 60 Vbeta and 13 Jbeta primers. Method: immunoSEQ multiplex PCR; TCRdb's copy keeps in-frame clones and lacks some. In the table there are 55,000 to 70,000 clones, 70% of which are singletons. On this clone itself: The antigen is not known.

V was shortened by 5 bases and J by 3 bases, with 16 bases between the two germline ends. The CDR3 totals 15 residues. The germline V gene has CDR1 SGHTA and CDR2 FQGNSA. The sample comprised PBMCs. J is TRBJ1-1 and V is TRBV7-2; D gene uncertain. This receptor was obtained from a woman in her fifties or sixties in good health and CMV-seropositive. The DNA for the CDR3 is TGTGCCAGCAGCCCCTCGGCCGGCGGGTACACTGAAGCTTTCTTT. Translated: CASSPSAGGYTEAFF.